The 9 T cell receptor beta chains in this list originate from one sample, sequenced in a study of blood T cell repertoires in COVID-19. TCRdb's copy holds only in-frame clones and misses some; the assay was immunoSEQ multiplex PCR. The repertoire includes roughly 200,000 clones, 80% of them detected once, and roughly 6% sits in the top ten. The material sequenced was peripheral blood. These receptors were obtained from a woman aged 70 to 79 with acute or convalescent COVID-19.

V gene TRBV7-6 combines with J gene TRBJ1-4; D perhaps matches TRBD1 (6 bases). Germline V gene data show CDR1 as SGHVS and CDR2 as FNYEAQ. Deletions cut 4 bases from V and 0 bases from J, with 18 bases between. The CDR3 totals 18 residues. CDR3 sequence reads: CASSSGGSPSSTNEKLFF. CDR3 sequence (DNA): TGTGCCAGCAGCTCGGGGGGCTCGCCGTCATCAACTAATGAAAAACTGTTTTTT. The entire variable domain, with the rest obtained from reference TRBV7-6 and TRBJ1-4, is as follows: GAGVSQSPRYKVTKRGQDVALRCDPISGHVSLYWYRQALGQGPEFLTYFNYEAQQDKSGLPNDRFSAERPEGSISTLTIQRTEQRDSAMYRCASSSGGSPSSTNEKLFFGSGTQLSVL.

The table lists this clone with a few counts. The gene calls are TRBV5-3 and TRBJ2-3; 8 nucleotides align to TRBD2. TRBV5-3 has ORF status, its function being uncertain. J was trimmed by 4 bases and V by 0 bases; bases with no gene match: 7. The CDR3 runs to 16 residues. This chain's CDR3 is CARSLASGPLADTQYF. The CDR3 DNA reads TGTGCCAGAAGCTTGGCTAGCGGGCCCCTCGCAGATACGCAGTATTTT.

The V and J genes are TRBV19 and TRBJ2-7, with 8 bases that match TRBD1. The germline gives CDR1 LNHDA, CDR2 SQIVND (reference sequence). The junction had 8 bases not matched to a gene; V was cut back by 1 base and J by 0 bases. The CDR3 runs to 17 residues. CDR3 residues: CASSIAPQGDGSYEQYF. The CDR3 nucleotides read TGTGCCAGTAGTATAGCCCCACAGGGGGACGGCTCCTACGAGCAGTACTTC.

The J gene is TRBJ1-2, the V gene TRBV15; 10 bases agree with TRBD1. V was clipped by 1 base and J by 8 bases; unmatched bases: 10. This CDR3 spans 16 amino acids. Germline V gives CDR1 LNHNV, CDR2 YYDKDF (reference sequence). CDR3 bases: TGTGCCACCAGCAGAGGTGCCGGACAGGGGGTAGGGGGCTACACCTTC. As protein: CATSRGAGQGVGGYTF.

This chain connects TRBV4-2 to TRBJ2-1; 10 bases match TRBD2. V trimming: 2 bases; J trimming: 2 bases; junction bases outside the gene matches: 15. Germline values: CDR1 LGHNA, CDR2 YNFKEQ. The CDR3 totals 20 residues. CDR3 amino acids: CASSQRADKVAGGAYNEQFF. The CDR3 region has the DNA TGTGCCAGCAGCCAACGGGCCGATAAGGTAGCGGGAGGCGCCTACAATGAGCAGTTCTTC.

The rearrangement uses TRBV28 and TRBJ1-2; D gene ambiguous. Germline CDR1 MDHEN, CDR2 SYDVKM. Trimming left V 3 bases short and J 1 base short, with 3 bases between. This CDR3 contains 12 residues. This chain's CDR3 is CASSLSNYGYTF. CDR3 sequence (DNA): TGTGCCAGCAGTTTGAGTAACTATGGCTACACCTTC.

The J gene is TRBJ1-2, the V gene TRBV5-4; D gene unclear. V was pared by 3 bases and J by 4 bases, with 7 bases between. CDR1 and CDR2 from the germline V gene are SGHNT and YYREEE (reference sequence). The CDR3 consists of 12 residues. DNA of the CDR3: TGTGCCAGCAGCTCCGGGAGCTATGGCTACACCTTC. Translating it yields CASSSGSYGYTF.

This chain uses TRBV30 with TRBJ2-1, with 9 nucleotides matching TRBD2. Germline-derived CDR1 and CDR2 are GTSNPN and SVGIG (reference sequence). The CDR3 contains 15 residues. J lost 6 bases, V lost 0 bases, and 6 bases had no gene match. The CDR3 reads CAWSVNSGRGNEQFF. The CDR3 bases are TGTGCCTGGAGTGTAAATAGCGGGAGAGGCAATGAGCAGTTCTTC. The whole variable domain, remainder taken from reference TRBV30 and TRBJ2-1, is SQTIHQWPATLVQPVGSPLSLECTVEGTSNPNLYWYRQAAGRGLQLLFYSVGIGQISSEVPQNLSASRPQDRQFILSSKKLLLSDSGFYLCAWSVNSGRGNEQFFGPGTRLTVL.

The gene calls are TRBV5-1 and TRBJ2-5; D not resolved. Trimming took off 0 bases at V and 2 bases at J, with 11 bases between the two ends. Germline CDR1 SGHRS, CDR2 YFSETQ. The CDR3 is made up of 15 amino acids. The CDR3 DNA reads as TGCGCCAGCAGCTTGGGCCTCATAGAACAAGAGACCCAGTACTTC. This codes for CASSLGLIEQETQYF.